A selection of T cell receptor beta chains follows, all from one sample in a study of T cell clones after liver transplantation. Produced via immunoSEQ multiplex PCR; TCRdb's table is partial and in-frame only. Among approximately 10,000 clones listed, 71% were seen once. This material consisted of CD4+ T cells from blood, taken around 33 months after liver transplant. The receptors derive from a human patient who received a liver transplant. These T cells may partly come from the graft donor. The CDR3 runs from the conserved cysteine through the conserved F or W. The order of the fields is J gene, D gene, clone size, V gene, CDR3 protein, CDR3 DNA. D genes are given only for firm matches. Clone size is given for some rows only: seen once, a few or many times, or a class if the clone is expanded.

J: TRBJ1-1
D: .
size: .
V: TRBV15
CDR3: CATSSNSGLGTEAFF
DNA: TGTGCCACCAGCAGCAACTCAGGGCTGGGCACTGAAGCTTTCTTT

J: TRBJ1-1
D: .
size: .
V: TRBV30
CDR3: CAWSPVGTEAFF
DNA: TGTGCCTGGAGCCCAGTGGGGACTGAAGCTTTCTTT

J: TRBJ2-5
D: TRBD1
size: .
V: TRBV7-7
CDR3: CASSSGTGLETQYF
DNA: TGTGCTAGCAGCTCCGGGACAGGGTTAGAGACCCAGTACTTC

J: TRBJ2-1
D: .
size: medium-sized
V: TRBV19
CDR3: CASSISGISYNEQFF
DNA: TGTGCCAGTAGTATTAGCGGCATTTCCTACAATGAGCAGTTCTTC

J: TRBJ2-5
D: TRBD1
size: .
V: TRBV15
CDR3: CATSGTGGLGETQYF
DNA: TGTGCCACCAGCGGGACAGGGGGCCTGGGGGAGACCCAGTACTTC

J: TRBJ1-1
D: TRBD1
size: .
V: TRBV10-3
CDR3: CAIDRTGKNTEAFF
DNA: TGTGCCATTGATCGGACAGGGAAGAACACTGAAGCTTTCTTT

J: TRBJ2-2
D: .
size: few
V: TRBV30
CDR3: CAWIEDTGELFF
DNA: TGTGCCTGGATTGAAGACACCGGGGAGCTGTTTTTT

J: TRBJ2-5
D: TRBD1
size: .
V: TRBV4-1
CDR3: CASSQDPGQPETQYF
DNA: TGCGCCAGCAGCCAAGATCCGGGACAGCCAGAGACCCAGTACTTC

J: TRBJ1-5
D: TRBD1
size: once
V: TRBV12-5
CDR3: CASGSESPGTGRISPRFTQPQHF
DNA: TGTGCTAGTGGTTCGGAGTCCCCCGGGACAGGGCGAATCTCCCCAAGATTTACTCAGCCCCAGCATTTT

J: TRBJ2-7
D: .
size: .
V: TRBV6-1
CDR3: CASSEGAFYEQYF
DNA: TGTGCCAGCAGTGAGGGGGCGTTCTACGAGCAGTACTTC

J: TRBJ1-2
D: .
size: .
V: TRBV28
CDR3: CASSIDRLDGYTF
DNA: TGTGCCAGCAGTATCGACAGGCTTGATGGCTACACCTTC

J: TRBJ2-3
D: .
size: few
V: TRBV11-3
CDR3: CASSLESMATDTQYF
DNA: TGTGCCAGCAGCTTAGAGAGTATGGCCACAGATACGCAGTATTTT

J: TRBJ2-1
D: TRBD2
size: .
V: TRBV7-9
CDR3: CASSPERGGYNEQFF
DNA: TGTGCCAGCAGCCCCGAGCGGGGGGGCTACAATGAGCAGTTCTTC

J: TRBJ2-1
D: TRBD2
size: .
V: TRBV30
CDR3: CAWSVGGGNEQFF
DNA: TGTGCCTGGAGTGTAGGCGGGGGCAATGAGCAGTTCTTC

J: TRBJ1-2
D: TRBD1
size: .
V: TRBV5-1
CDR3: CASSLVSGGADGYTF
DNA: TGCGCCAGCAGCTTGGTTTCAGGGGGCGCAGATGGCTACACCTTC

J: TRBJ2-1
D: TRBD2
size: .
V: TRBV29-1
CDR3: CSVPGLAGPYNEQFF
DNA: TGCAGCGTACCGGGACTAGCGGGACCCTACAATGAGCAGTTCTTC

J: TRBJ1-1
D: .
size: .
V: TRBV11-2
CDR3: CASSLMGNEAFF
DNA: TGTGCCAGCAGCTTAATGGGGAATGAAGCTTTCTTT

J: TRBJ2-2
D: TRBD2
size: .
V: TRBV19
CDR3: CASRRLAGENTGELFF
DNA: TGTGCCAGTAGACGACTAGCGGGAGAGAACACCGGGGAGCTGTTTTTT

J: TRBJ2-1
D: .
size: .
V: TRBV7-9
CDR3: CASSLAGLEQFF
DNA: TGTGCCAGCAGCTTAGCCGGTCTCGAGCAGTTCTTC

J: TRBJ1-1
D: .
size: .
V: TRBV10-3
CDR3: CAISEARVRNTEAFF
DNA: TGTGCCATCAGTGAAGCAAGGGTAAGAAACACTGAAGCTTTCTTT

J: TRBJ1-1
D: .
size: .
V: TRBV11-3
CDR3: CASSLDPTGNTEAFF
DNA: TGTGCCAGCAGCTTAGATCCGACGGGGAACACTGAAGCTTTCTTT

J: TRBJ2-2
D: .
size: .
V: TRBV19
CDR3: CASSLANTGELFF
DNA: TGTGCCAGTAGTCTAGCGAACACCGGGGAGCTGTTTTTT

J: TRBJ1-1
D: TRBD1
size: .
V: TRBV5-1
CDR3: CASSFGTGGTEAFF
DNA: TGCGCCAGCAGCTTTGGGACAGGAGGGACTGAAGCTTTCTTT

J: TRBJ1-2
D: .
size: .
V: TRBV29-1
CDR3: CSVDRGLNYGYTF
DNA: TGCAGCGTTGATCGAGGACTTAACTATGGCTACACCTTC

J: TRBJ2-5
D: .
size: .
V: TRBV11-2
CDR3: CASSYEGETQYF
DNA: TGTGCCAGCAGCTACGAAGGAGAGACCCAGTACTTC

J: TRBJ2-3
D: .
size: .
V: TRBV1
CDR3: CTSSQERRGGPDTQYF
DNA: TGCACCAGCAGCCAAGAGAGGCGGGGGGGCCCAGATACGCAGTATTTT

J: TRBJ1-2
D: TRBD1
size: .
V: TRBV6-4
CDR3: CASSDSPDRGNGYTF
DNA: TGTGCCAGCAGTGACTCGCCGGACAGGGGAAATGGCTACACCTTC

J: TRBJ2-1
D: TRBD2
size: .
V: TRBV27
CDR3: CASRLANYNEQFF
DNA: TGTGCCAGCCGACTAGCGAACTACAATGAGCAGTTCTTC

J: TRBJ2-1
D: TRBD2
size: .
V: TRBV9
CDR3: CASSDLAGGLNEQFF
DNA: TGTGCCAGCAGCGACCTAGCGGGGGGCTTGAATGAGCAGTTCTTC

J: TRBJ1-2
D: TRBD1
size: few
V: TRBV27
CDR3: CASRPLTGIYGYTF
DNA: TGTGCCAGCAGACCCCTGACAGGGATCTATGGCTACACCTTC

J: TRBJ2-2
D: .
size: once
V: TRBV6-5
CDR3: CASSYSWTGELFF
DNA: TGTGCCAGCAGTTACTCTTGGACCGGGGAGCTGTTTTTT

J: TRBJ1-2
D: .
size: .
V: TRBV6-6
CDR3: CASSYFNIYGYTF
DNA: TGTGCCAGCAGTTACTTTAACATCTATGGCTACACCTTC

J: TRBJ2-2
D: TRBD2
size: .
V: TRBV19
CDR3: CASSTSGNTGELFF
DNA: TGTGCCAGTAGTACTAGCGGAAACACCGGGGAGCTGTTTTTT

J: TRBJ1-3
D: .
size: few
V: TRBV7-6
CDR3: CASSLSGGNTIYF
DNA: TGTGCCAGCAGCCTTTCGGGGGGAAACACCATATATTTT

J: TRBJ2-1
D: .
size: once
V: TRBV29-1
CDR3: CSVEGWGRSENEQFF
DNA: TGCAGCGTTGAAGGGTGGGGGCGGTCGGAGAATGAGCAGTTCTTC

J: TRBJ2-1
D: TRBD2
size: few
V: TRBV19
CDR3: CASSIAGGSYNEQFF
DNA: TGTGCCAGTAGTATAGCGGGGGGGTCTTACAATGAGCAGTTCTTC

J: TRBJ2-5
D: .
size: .
V: TRBV5-1
CDR3: CASSLVQETQYF
DNA: TGCGCCAGCAGCTTGGTCCAAGAGACCCAGTACTTC

J: TRBJ1-2
D: .
size: .
V: TRBV4-1
CDR3: CASSQGENYGYTF
DNA: TGCGCCAGCAGCCAAGGGGAGAACTATGGCTACACCTTC

J: TRBJ2-1
D: .
size: once
V: TRBV25-1
CDR3: CASSDSYEQFF
DNA: TGTGCCAGCAGTGATAGCTATGAGCAGTTCTTC

J: TRBJ2-1
D: TRBD2
size: .
V: TRBV27
CDR3: CASRTSGAVYNEQFF
DNA: TGTGCCAGCAGGACTAGCGGAGCGGTCTACAATGAGCAGTTCTTC

J: TRBJ2-7
D: .
size: medium-sized
V: TRBV6-5
CDR3: CASSYSEGMGSEQYF
DNA: TGTGCCAGCAGTTACTCGGAGGGAATGGGGAGCGAGCAGTACTTC

J: TRBJ1-5
D: TRBD1
size: .
V: TRBV7-9
CDR3: CASSKGANQPQHF
DNA: TGTGCCAGCAGCAAGGGGGCCAATCAGCCCCAGCATTTT

J: TRBJ2-3
D: TRBD2
size: .
V: TRBV15
CDR3: CATGTGTSDADTQYF
DNA: TGTGCCACCGGGACCGGGACTAGCGATGCGGATACGCAGTATTTT

J: TRBJ1-6
D: .
size: .
V: TRBV6-5
CDR3: CASSSYNSPLHF
DNA: TGTGCCAGCAGCTCCTATAATTCACCCCTCCACTTT

J: TRBJ2-1
D: TRBD2
size: .
V: TRBV4-3
CDR3: CASSQDSGIYNEQFF
DNA: TGCGCCAGCAGCCAAGATAGCGGGATCTACAATGAGCAGTTCTTC

J: TRBJ2-1
D: .
size: .
V: TRBV6-6
CDR3: CASTTNPLYNEQFF
DNA: TGTGCCAGCACTACCAACCCACTGTACAATGAGCAGTTCTTC

J: TRBJ2-2
D: TRBD2
size: .
V: TRBV19
CDR3: CASSSGLAATGELFF
DNA: TGTGCCAGTAGCTCGGGACTAGCGGCGACCGGGGAGCTGTTTTTT

J: TRBJ1-2
D: .
size: .
V: TRBV5-6
CDR3: CASSSPGQSYGYTF
DNA: TGTGCCAGCAGCTCTCCCGGACAGTCCTATGGCTACACCTTC

J: TRBJ1-1
D: TRBD1
size: .
V: TRBV19
CDR3: CASSMDRGIMNTEAFF
DNA: TGTGCCAGTAGTATGGACAGGGGGATCATGAACACTGAAGCTTTCTTT

J: TRBJ2-6
D: .
size: .
V: TRBV6-1
CDR3: CASSEDQGPGANVLTF
DNA: TGTGCCAGCAGTGAGGATCAGGGCCCTGGGGCCAACGTCCTGACTTTC

J: TRBJ2-1
D: TRBD2
size: .
V: TRBV10-2
CDR3: CASSPLGTSGSLYNEQFF
DNA: TGCGCCAGCAGTCCCCTGGGGACTAGCGGGAGTCTCTACAATGAGCAGTTCTTC

J: TRBJ1-1
D: TRBD1
size: .
V: TRBV2
CDR3: CASRGTDTEAFF
DNA: TGTGCCTCCAGGGGGACGGACACTGAAGCTTTCTTT

J: TRBJ2-3
D: .
size: .
V: TRBV5-6
CDR3: CASSFGALGTQYF
DNA: TGTGCCAGCAGCTTTGGGGCCCTCGGTACGCAGTATTTT

J: TRBJ1-2
D: .
size: .
V: TRBV7-9
CDR3: CASSEAGQEDDYTF
DNA: TGTGCCAGCAGCGAAGCGGGACAAGAAGATGACTACACCTTC